This T cell receptor (beta chain) came from a study of identical twins. The sample holds many counts of this clonotype. A single record per CDR3 protein comes from TCRdb applying MiXCR to the 5' RACE reads. The sample has some 240,000 distinct CDR3 sequences; around 8.8% are singletons. J gave up 7 bases and V 8 bases, and 11 bases lay outside the gene matches. The CDR3 loop spans 13 amino acids. In germline, CDR1 is ENHRY, CDR2 SYGVKD. The sample was also linked to a second study, of yellow fever vaccine responses in identical twins.

The sample consisted of CD8+ T cells sorted from blood. V is TRBV10-3 and J is TRBJ2-7; TRBD1 matches 7 bases. The TCR comes from a woman aged 18-30 years in good health. In nucleotides, the CDR3 is TGTGCCATCGGCATGACAGGGTTTATGGAGCAGTACTTC. Its translation is CAIGMTGFMEQYF.